This T cell receptor beta chain originates from a study of cytomegalovirus exposure and HLA in healthy donors. Germline V gives CDR1 SEHNR, CDR2 FQNEAQ (reference sequence). The CDR3 contains 15 residues. The V segment lost 2 bases and the J segment 3 bases; nucleotides outside the gene matches: 5. As to this clone: Its specificity is not known.

Overall study findings and caveats: In a later analysis, V- and J-gene trimming of beta chains associated with a DCLRE1C missense variant, replicated independently.

PCR primers comprised 60 Vbeta and 13 Jbeta primers. Using immunoSEQ multiplex PCR, the repertoire was profiled, and TCRdb retains in-frame clones only, with some absent. The repertoire has 130,000 or so clones, around two thirds of them found once; the top ten carry about 8.9%. This chain links TRBV7-9 with TRBJ2-7; 9 bases agree with TRBD1. The sample taken for sequencing was PBMCs. The sequence came from a woman in her thirties or forties in good health and CMV-seropositive. The CDR3 DNA reads TGTGCCAGCAGCTTAAGCGGGACAGGGAGCTACGAGCAGTACTTC. Amino acid sequence: CASSLSGTGSYEQYF. Complete variable domain (other parts from reference TRBV7-9 and TRBJ2-7): DTGVSQNPRHKITKRGQNVTFRCDPISEHNRLYWYRQTLGQGPEFLTYFQNEAQLEKSRLLSDRFSAERPKGSFSTLEIQRTEQGDSAMYLCASSLSGTGSYEQYFGPGTRLTVT.